What follows describes a single T cell receptor beta chain. Germline V lookup: CDR1 MDHEN, CDR2 SYDVKM. Between the trimmed V and J ends, which lost 5 bases and 9 bases, there was a span of 14 bases. The CDR3 runs 14 residues. Method: immunoSEQ multiplex PCR; TCRdb's copy keeps in-frame clones and lacks some. The data hold hundreds of thousands of clones, with around 80% observed a single time. This specimen comes from a study of control samples from healthy donors and cancer patients. Sample: PBMCs. The chain couples TRBV28 to TRBJ1-6; D not resolved. The clonotype was recovered from a woman aged 55-75 years with lung cancer. The CDR3 bases are TGTGCCAGCAGTATCCAGTCTGGCATTTCACCCCTCCACTTT. Protein product: CASSIQSGISPLHF.